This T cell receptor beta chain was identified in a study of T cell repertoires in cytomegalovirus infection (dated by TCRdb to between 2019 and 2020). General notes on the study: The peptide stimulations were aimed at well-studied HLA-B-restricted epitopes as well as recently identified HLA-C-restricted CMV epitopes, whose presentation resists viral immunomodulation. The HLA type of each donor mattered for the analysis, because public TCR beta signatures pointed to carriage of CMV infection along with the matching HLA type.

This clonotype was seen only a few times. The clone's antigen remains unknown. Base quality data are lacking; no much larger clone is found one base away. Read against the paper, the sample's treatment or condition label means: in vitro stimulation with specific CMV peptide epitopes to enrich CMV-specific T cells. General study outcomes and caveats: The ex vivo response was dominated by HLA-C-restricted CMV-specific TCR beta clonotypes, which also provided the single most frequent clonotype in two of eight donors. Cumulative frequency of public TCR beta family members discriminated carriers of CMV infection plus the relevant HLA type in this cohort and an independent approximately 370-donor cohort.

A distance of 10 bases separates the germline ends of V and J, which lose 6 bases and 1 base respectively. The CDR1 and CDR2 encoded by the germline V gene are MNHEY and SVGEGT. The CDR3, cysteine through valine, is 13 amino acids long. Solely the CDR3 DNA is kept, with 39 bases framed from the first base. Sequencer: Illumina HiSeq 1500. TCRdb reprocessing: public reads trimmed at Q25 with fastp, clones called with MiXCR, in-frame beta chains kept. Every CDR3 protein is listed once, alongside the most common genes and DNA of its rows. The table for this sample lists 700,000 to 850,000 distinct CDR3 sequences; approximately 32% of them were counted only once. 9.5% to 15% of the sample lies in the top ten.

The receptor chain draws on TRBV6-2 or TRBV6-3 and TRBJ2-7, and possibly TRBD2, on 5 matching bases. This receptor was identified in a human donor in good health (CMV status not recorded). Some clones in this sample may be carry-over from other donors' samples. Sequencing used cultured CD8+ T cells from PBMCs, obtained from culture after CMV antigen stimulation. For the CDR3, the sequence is CASRDGNSYEQYV. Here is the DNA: TGTGCCAGCAGGGACGGGAATTCCTACGAGCAGTACGTC.